The 10 T cell receptor beta chains presented below share a single source sample, sequenced in a study of T cell responses to AZD1222 COVID-19 vaccine. Some clones are missing from TCRdb's copy, which holds only in-frame ones; the method was immunoSEQ multiplex PCR. The repertoire includes around 150,000 clones, 80% to 95% of them detected once, and 5% sits in the top ten. The material sequenced was peripheral blood, taken on day 0 of AZD1222 vaccination. The receptors stem from an adult in good health.

This clone has only one observation. The chain combines TRBV4-2 with TRBJ2-1, with D hard to call. Trimming removed 3 bases at V and 1 base at J, with 16 bases between. CDR3 length: 17 residues. Germline V gives CDR1 LGHNA, CDR2 YNFKEQ. The CDR3 coding sequence is TGTGCCAGCAGCCAGTTAAGTGATTCAGAGTCCTACAATGAGCAGTTCTTC. It encodes CASSQLSDSESYNEQFF.

The chain employs TRBV18 and TRBJ2-7; TRBD2 aligns across 9 bases. The CDR3 runs to 16 residues. Germline values: CDR1 KGHSH, CDR2 LQKENI. V was pared by 6 bases and J by 4 bases, with 13 bases of the junction left unmatched. CDR3 DNA sequence: TGTGCCAGCTCCCGATTGGAGGTAGCGGGAGAGTACGAGCAGTACTTC. It is translated as CASSRLEVAGEYEQYF.

This clone came up a few times. J is TRBJ1-3 and V is TRBV6-6, with TRBD1 identical over 7 bases. This CDR3 region has 16 residues. Losses at the gene ends were 2 bases for V and 0 bases for J; bases not matched to a gene: 4. Germline CDR1 MNHNY, CDR2 SVGAGI (reference sequence). CDR3 sequence (DNA): TGTGCCAGCAGTTACCGACAGGGCCGCTCTGGAAACACCATATATTTT. Translating gives CASSYRQGRSGNTIYF.

The genes are TRBV6-1 and TRBJ2-7; 14 bases map to TRBD2. Per the germline V gene, CDR1 is MNHNS and CDR2 is SASEGT. The CDR3 sequence is 17 residues long. The trim removed 2 bases at V and 4 bases at J, leaving 7 bases unmatched. CDR3 protein: CASSESGLAGVRYEQYF. The CDR3 region has the DNA TGTGCCAGCAGTGAATCGGGACTAGCGGGAGTTCGATACGAGCAGTACTTC.

This clone was counted once. The chain carries TRBV24-1 and TRBJ2-2; D gene ambiguous. This CDR3 is built from 15 residues. The ends were cut back, 3 bases at V and 3 bases at J, with 10 bases in the middle. Per germline, CDR1 KGHDR and CDR2 SFDVKD. CDR3 nucleotides: TGTGCCACCAGTGATCGGGCCCGAGACACCGGGGAGCTGTTTTTT. Encoded protein: CATSDRARDTGELFF.

The gene calls are TRBV27 and TRBJ2-7; 7 bases map to TRBD1. Germline assignment: CDR1 MNHEY and CDR2 SMNVEV (reference sequence). The V and J ends lost 5 bases and 2 bases, in that order; junction bases with no gene match: 9. This CDR3 is built from 15 residues. The CDR3 here is CASSPRQGITYEQYF. As DNA, the CDR3 is TGTGCCAGCAGTCCAAGACAGGGCATTACCTACGAGCAGTACTTC.

The chain employs TRBV5-5 and TRBJ1-4; D remains ambiguous. The CDR3 extends over 15 amino acids. Between the trimmed V and J ends, which lost 4 bases and 8 bases, there was a span of 18 bases. Germline V gene sequence: CDR1 SGHKS, CDR2 YYEKEE (reference sequence). In nucleotides, the CDR3 is TGTGCCAGCAGCCCTGACCTTTCCTGGCGGGAAAAACTGTTTTTT. Translated, it gives CASSPDLSWREKLFF.

This clone was observed a few times. The chain carries TRBV11-3 and TRBJ2-1; 10 nucleotides align to TRBD1. Germline CDR1 reads SGHNT; CDR2 reads YENEEA. J gave up 0 bases and V 5 bases, and 4 bases lay outside the gene matches. CDR3 length: 16 residues. The CDR3 reads CASSTRDRGSYNEQFF. CDR3 in DNA: TGTGCCAGCAGCACACGGGACAGGGGCTCCTACAATGAGCAGTTCTTC.

The chain is built from TRBV27 and TRBJ2-1; 10 positions agree with TRBD2. V was pared by 5 bases and J by 6 bases, with 13 bases of the junction left unmatched. The germline V gene has CDR1 MNHEY and CDR2 SMNVEV (reference sequence). The CDR3 contains 17 residues. The CDR3 loop is CASSPLSTSGAFNEQFF. Written as DNA, the CDR3 is TGTGCCAGCAGTCCCCTTTCCACTAGCGGGGCTTTCAATGAGCAGTTCTTC.

The gene calls are TRBV28 and TRBJ2-3; D is undetermined. Germline V CDR1 and CDR2: MDHEN, SYDVKM. V lost 7 bases and J 4 bases, leaving 15 bases between the germline ends. This CDR3 is built from 14 residues. The CDR3, as DNA: TGTGCCAGCAACCATCGTGCATTCCCAGATACGCAGTATTTT. Its protein product is CASNHRAFPDTQYF.